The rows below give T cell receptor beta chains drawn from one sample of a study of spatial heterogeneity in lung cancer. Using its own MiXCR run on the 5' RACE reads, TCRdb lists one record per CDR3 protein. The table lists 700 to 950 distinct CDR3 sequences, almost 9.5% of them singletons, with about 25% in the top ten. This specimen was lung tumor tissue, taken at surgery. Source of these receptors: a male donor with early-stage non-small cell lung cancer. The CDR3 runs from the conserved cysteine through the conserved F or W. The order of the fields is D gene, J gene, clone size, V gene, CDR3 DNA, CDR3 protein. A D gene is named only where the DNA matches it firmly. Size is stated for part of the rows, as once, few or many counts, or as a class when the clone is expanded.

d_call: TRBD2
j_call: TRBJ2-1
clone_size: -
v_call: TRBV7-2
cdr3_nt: TGTGCCAGCAGCTTTAGGACTAGCGGCATGGGTGAGCAGTTCTTC
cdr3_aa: CASSFRTSGMGEQFF

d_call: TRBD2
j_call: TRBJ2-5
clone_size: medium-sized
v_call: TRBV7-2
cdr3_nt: TGTGCCAGCAGTAGCGGGGAAGAGACCCAGTACTTC
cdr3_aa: CASSSGEETQYF

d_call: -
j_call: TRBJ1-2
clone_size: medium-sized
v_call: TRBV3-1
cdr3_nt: TGTGCCAGCAGCCATTATCATGGCAGGGATGGTCTTGGCTACACCTTC
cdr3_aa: CASSHYHGRDGLGYTF

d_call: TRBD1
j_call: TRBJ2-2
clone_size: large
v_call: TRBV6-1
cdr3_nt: TGTGCCAGCAGCTATGAGGGGGCCAACACCGGGGAGCTGTTTTTT
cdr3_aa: CASSYEGANTGELFF

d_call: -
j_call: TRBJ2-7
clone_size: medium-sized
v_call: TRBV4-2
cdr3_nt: TGTGCCAGCAGCGGAGTAGCAGGGAGAGACGAGCAGTACTTC
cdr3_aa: CASSGVAGRDEQYF

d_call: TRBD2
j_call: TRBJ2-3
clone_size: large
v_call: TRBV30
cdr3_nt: TGTGCCTGGGGGACTAGCGGGCTCACAGATACGCAGTATTTT
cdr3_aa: CAWGTSGLTDTQYF

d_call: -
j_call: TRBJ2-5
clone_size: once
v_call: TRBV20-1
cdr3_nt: TGCAGTGCTCCGCGGGGTAGCGGAAGCCAAGAGACCCAGTACTTC
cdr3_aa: CSAPRGSGSQETQYF

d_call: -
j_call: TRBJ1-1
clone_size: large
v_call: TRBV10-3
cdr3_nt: TGTGCCATCAGTGACTACGAGACCAGGGGCCGTGACACTGAAGCTTTCTTT
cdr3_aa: CAISDYETRGRDTEAFF

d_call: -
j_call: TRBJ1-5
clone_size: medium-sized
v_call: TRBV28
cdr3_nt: TGTGCCAGCAGTTTTGGGCAGAGCAATCAGCCCCAGCATTTT
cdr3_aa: CASSFGQSNQPQHF

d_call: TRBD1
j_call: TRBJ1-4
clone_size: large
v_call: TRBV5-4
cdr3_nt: TGTGCCAGCAGCTTGGGCGGACAGGGTTCCAATGAAAAACTGTTTTTT
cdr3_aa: CASSLGGQGSNEKLFF

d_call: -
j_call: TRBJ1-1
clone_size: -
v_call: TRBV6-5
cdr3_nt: TGTGCCAGCAGTTACGGTGGCACTGAAGCTTTCTTT
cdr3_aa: CASSYGGTEAFF

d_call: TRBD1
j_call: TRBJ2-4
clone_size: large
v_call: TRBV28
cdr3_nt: TGTGCCAGCAGTTACATTCCGGGACAGGGCAACGGGAACATTCAGTACTTC
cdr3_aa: CASSYIPGQGNGNIQYF

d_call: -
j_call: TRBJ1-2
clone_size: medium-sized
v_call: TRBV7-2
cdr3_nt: TGTGCCAGCAGCTTAGACAATAACTATGGCTACACCTTC
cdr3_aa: CASSLDNNYGYTF

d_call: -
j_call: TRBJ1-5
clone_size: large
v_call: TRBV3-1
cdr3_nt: TGTGCCAGCAGCCAAGGTAGCAATCAGCCCCAGCATTTT
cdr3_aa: CASSQGSNQPQHF

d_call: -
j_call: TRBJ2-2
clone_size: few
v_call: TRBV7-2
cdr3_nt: TGTGGAGGAGGCAGCTCGAACACCGGGGAGCTGTTTTTT
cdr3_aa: CGGGSSNTGELFF

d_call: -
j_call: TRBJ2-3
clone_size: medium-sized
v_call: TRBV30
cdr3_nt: TGTGCCTGGAGTTCCGCTGCAGGGGCTACGCAGTATTTT
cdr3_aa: CAWSSAAGATQYF

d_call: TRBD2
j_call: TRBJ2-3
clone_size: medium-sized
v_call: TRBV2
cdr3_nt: TGTGCCAGCAGAACCGGGACTAGAGGGAATACAGATACGCAGTATTTT
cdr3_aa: CASRTGTRGNTDTQYF

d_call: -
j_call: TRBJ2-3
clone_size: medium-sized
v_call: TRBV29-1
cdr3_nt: TGCAGCGTTGGGCCGGGAGTGGTAGATACGCAGTATTTT
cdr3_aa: CSVGPGVVDTQYF

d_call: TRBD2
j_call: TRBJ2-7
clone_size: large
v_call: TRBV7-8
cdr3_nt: TGTGCCAGCGTCGGGAGGGGGAACTACGAGCAGTACTTC
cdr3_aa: CASVGRGNYEQYF

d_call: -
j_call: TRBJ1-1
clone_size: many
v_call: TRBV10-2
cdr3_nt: TGCGCCAGCCGACCAGGAACAGGGTTCTACACTGAAGCTTTCTTT
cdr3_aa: CASRPGTGFYTEAFF

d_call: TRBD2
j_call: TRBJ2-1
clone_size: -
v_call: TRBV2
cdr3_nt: TGTGCCAGCAGTGTGGGTAGCGGGATGTGGGATGAGCAGTTCTTC
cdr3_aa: CASSVGSGMWDEQFF

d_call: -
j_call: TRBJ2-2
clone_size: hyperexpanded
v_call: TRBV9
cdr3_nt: TGTGCCAGCAGCGTTGGACAGAACACCGGGGAGCTGTTTTTT
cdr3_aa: CASSVGQNTGELFF

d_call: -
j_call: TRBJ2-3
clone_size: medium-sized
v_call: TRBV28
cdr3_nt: TGTGCCAGCAGTTTTGTAGCGGGCACAGATACGCAGTATTTT
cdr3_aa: CASSFVAGTDTQYF

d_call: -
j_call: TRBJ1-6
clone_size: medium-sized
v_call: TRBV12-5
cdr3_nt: TGTGCTAGTGGTTTGTGTCTGATCTCGAATTCACCCCTCCACTTT
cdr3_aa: CASGLCLISNSPLHF

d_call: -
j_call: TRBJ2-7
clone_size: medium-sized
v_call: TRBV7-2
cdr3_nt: TGTGCCAGCAGCTTCCTCTATAGCTCCTACGAGCAGTACTTC
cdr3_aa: CASSFLYSSYEQYF

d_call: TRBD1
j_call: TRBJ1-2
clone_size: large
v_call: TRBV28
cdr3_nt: TGTGCCAGCAGTTCCCCGGGACAGGGGGCGAGTTCCTATGGCTACACCTTC
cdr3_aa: CASSSPGQGASSYGYTF

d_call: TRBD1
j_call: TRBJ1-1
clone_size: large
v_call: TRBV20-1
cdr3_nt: TGCAGTGCCACGGGACAGCCGAACACTGAAGCTTTCTTT
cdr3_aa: CSATGQPNTEAFF

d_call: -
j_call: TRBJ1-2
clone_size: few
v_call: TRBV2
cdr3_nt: TGTGCCAGCAGTGAAGACAGAGACTACCATGGCTACACCTTC
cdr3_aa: CASSEDRDYHGYTF

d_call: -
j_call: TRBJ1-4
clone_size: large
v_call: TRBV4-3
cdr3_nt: TGCGCCAGCAGCCAAGATTTGGTGGGAGGGGGATACGAAAAACTGTTTTTT
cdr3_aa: CASSQDLVGGGYEKLFF

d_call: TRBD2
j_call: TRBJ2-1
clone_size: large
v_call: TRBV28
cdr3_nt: TGTGCCAGCAGTTCTCTGGCCGGGGGGAGGAGAGAGCAGTTCTTC
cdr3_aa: CASSSLAGGRREQFF

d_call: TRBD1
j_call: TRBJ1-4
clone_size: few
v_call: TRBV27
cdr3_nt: TGTGCCAGCAGTCCCTCGACAGGGTTAATAGAAAAACTGTTTTTT
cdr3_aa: CASSPSTGLIEKLFF

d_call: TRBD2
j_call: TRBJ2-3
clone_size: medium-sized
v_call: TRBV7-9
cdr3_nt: TGTGCCAGCAGCTCCACCACTAGCGGCTACACAGATACGCAGTATTTT
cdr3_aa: CASSSTTSGYTDTQYF

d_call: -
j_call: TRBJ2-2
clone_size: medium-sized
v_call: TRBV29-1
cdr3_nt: TGCAGCGTTCGGGGGACCGTAAACACCGGGGAGCTGTTTTTT
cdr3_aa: CSVRGTVNTGELFF

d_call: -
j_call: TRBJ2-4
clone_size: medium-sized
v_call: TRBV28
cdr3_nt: TGTGCCAGCAGTTTGGTCCAGGGAGTAAACATTCAGTACTTC
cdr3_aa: CASSLVQGVNIQYF

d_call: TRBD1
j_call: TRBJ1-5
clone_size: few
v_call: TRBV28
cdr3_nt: TGTGCCAGCAGTTTGACAGGACAGGGCAATCAGCCCCAGCATTTT
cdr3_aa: CASSLTGQGNQPQHF

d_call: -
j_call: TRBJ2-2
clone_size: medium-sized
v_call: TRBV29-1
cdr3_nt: TGCAGCGGGAACAGGGGAGGGACCGGGGAGCTGTTTTTT
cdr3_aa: CSGNRGGTGELFF